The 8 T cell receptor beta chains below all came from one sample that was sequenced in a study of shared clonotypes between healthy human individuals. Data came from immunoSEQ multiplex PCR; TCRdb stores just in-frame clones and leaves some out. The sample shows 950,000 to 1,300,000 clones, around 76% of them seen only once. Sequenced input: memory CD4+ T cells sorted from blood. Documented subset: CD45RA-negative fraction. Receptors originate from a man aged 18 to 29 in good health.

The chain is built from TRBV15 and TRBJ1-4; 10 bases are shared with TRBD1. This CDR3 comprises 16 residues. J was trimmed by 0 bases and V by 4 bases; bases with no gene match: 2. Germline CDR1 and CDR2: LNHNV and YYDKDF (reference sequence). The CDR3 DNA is TGTGCCACCAGCACTGGACAGGGGGCAACTAATGAAAAACTGTTTTTT. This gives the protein CATSTGQGATNEKLFF. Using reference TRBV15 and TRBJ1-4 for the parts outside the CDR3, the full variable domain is DAMVIQNPRYQVTQFGKPVTLSCSQTLNHNVMYWYQQKSSQAPKLLFHYYDKDFNNEADTPDNFQSRRPNTSFCFLDIRSPGLGDTAMYLCATSTGQGATNEKLFFGSGTQLSVL.

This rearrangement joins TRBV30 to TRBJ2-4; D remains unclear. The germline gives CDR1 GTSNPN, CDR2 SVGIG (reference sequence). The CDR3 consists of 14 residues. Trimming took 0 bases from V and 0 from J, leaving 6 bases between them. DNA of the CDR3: TGTGCCTGGAGTGTCGCACTAGCCAAAAACATTCAGTACTTC. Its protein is CAWSVALAKNIQYF.

This CDR3 reads CASSQGTGNYNEKLFF. The CDR3 DNA sequence: TGTGCCAGCAGCCAAGGGACGGGAAATTATAATGAAAAACTGTTTTTT. V is TRBV4-2 and J is TRBJ1-4; D remains ambiguous. Trimming shortened V by 1 base and J by 4 bases, and 13 bases separated the two germline ends. This CDR3 spans 16 amino acids. Germline assignment: CDR1 LGHNA and CDR2 YNFKEQ.

The CDR3 bases are TGTGCCAGCAGTGAAGCTACCTGGACGGTTACGACCAGAGCTTTCTTT. Translation gives CASSEATWTVTTRAFF. The chain recombines TRBV2 with TRBJ1-1; D is undetermined. The CDR3 sequence is 16 residues long. The V end was cut by 0 bases, the J end by 10 bases, with 21 bases between. Per the germline V gene, CDR1 is SNHLY and CDR2 is FYNNEI.

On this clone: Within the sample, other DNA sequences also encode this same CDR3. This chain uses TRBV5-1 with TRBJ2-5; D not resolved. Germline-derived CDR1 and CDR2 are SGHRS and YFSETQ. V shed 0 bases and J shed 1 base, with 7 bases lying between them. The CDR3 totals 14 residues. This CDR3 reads CASSLDSAQETQYF. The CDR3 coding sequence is TGCGCCAGCAGCTTGGATTCGGCCCAAGAGACCCAGTACTTC.

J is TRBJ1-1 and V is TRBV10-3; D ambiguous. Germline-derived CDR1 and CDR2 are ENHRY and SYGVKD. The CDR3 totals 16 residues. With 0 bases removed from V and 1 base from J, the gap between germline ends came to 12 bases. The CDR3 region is CAISESMAVRNTEAFF. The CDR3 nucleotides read TGTGCCATCAGTGAGTCTATGGCAGTTAGGAACACTGAAGCTTTCTTT.

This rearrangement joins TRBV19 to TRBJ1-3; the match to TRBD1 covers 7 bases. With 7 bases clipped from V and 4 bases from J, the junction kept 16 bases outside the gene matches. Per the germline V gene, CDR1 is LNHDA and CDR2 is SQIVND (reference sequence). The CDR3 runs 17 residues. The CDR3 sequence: CASTLRGGGEIGNTIYF. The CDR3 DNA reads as TGTGCCAGTACCCTGAGGGGAGGGGGCGAAATCGGAAACACCATATATTTT.

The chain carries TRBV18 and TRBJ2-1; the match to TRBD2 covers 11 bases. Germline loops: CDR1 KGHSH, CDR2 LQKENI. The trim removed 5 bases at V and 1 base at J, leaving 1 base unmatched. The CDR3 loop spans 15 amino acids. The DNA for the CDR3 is TGTGCCAGCTCAGGACTAGCGGGTTCCTACAATGAGCAGTTCTTC. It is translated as CASSGLAGSYNEQFF.